The sequence of this TCR beta chain was determined in a study of cytomegalovirus exposure and HLA in healthy donors. Study-wide results and limits: A later analysis reportedly found fewer N-insertions in an Asian-associated ancestry cluster than the roughly 700-donor mean. Per a prior analysis, the majority of TCR beta V segments were productive roughly 87% or roughly 30% of the time. Of the V segments, some could not be distinguished, including TRBV6-2 and TRBV6-3, and were excluded. Reportedly, cytomegalovirus status was diagnosed with high sensitivity and specificity.

The PCR was carried out with 60 Vbeta primers and 13 Jbeta primers. The method was immunoSEQ multiplex PCR; TCRdb's version includes in-frame clones alone and lacks a portion of them. Here the sample spans a few hundred thousand clones, 80% to 85% being singletons. CDR1 LNHDA and CDR2 SQIVND come from the germline V gene (reference sequence). The CDR3 runs to 12 residues. Trimming took off 3 bases at V and 3 bases at J, with 4 bases between the two ends. This clone occurred once. Its antigen is still unknown. The sequencing input was PBMCs. This sequence was found in a woman in her fifties or sixties in good health and CMV-seropositive. The chain is built from TRBV19 and TRBJ2-3; D not resolved. The CDR3 DNA follows: TGTGCCAGTAGTATCGGGACAGATACGCAGTATTTT. Translating gives CASSIGTDTQYF. The whole variable domain, filled in from reference TRBV19 and TRBJ2-3, reads DGGITQSPKYLFRKEGQNVTLSCEQNLNHDAMYWYRQDPGQGLRLIYYSQIVNDFQKGDIAEGYSVSREKKESFPLTVTSAQKNPTAFYLCASSIGTDTQYFGPGTRLTVL.